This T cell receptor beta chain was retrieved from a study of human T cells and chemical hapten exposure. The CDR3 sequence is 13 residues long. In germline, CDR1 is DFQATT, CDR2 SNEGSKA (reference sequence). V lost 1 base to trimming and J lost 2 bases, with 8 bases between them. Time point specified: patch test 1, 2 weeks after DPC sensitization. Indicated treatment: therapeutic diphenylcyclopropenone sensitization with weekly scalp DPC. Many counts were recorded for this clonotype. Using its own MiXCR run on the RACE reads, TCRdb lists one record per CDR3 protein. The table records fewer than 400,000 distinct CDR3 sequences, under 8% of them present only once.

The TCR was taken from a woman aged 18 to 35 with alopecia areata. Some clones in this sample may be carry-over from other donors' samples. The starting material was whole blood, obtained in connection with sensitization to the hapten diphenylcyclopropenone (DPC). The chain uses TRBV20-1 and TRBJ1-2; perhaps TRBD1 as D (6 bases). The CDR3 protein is CSARAQGNYGYTF. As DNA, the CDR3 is TGCAGTGCTAGAGCACAGGGCAACTATGGCTACACCTTC.